One sample yielded the 20 T cell receptor beta chains listed below, sequenced in a study of cytomegalovirus exposure and HLA in healthy donors. This PCR relied on a set of 60 Vbeta primers and 13 Jbeta primers. Profiling relied on immunoSEQ multiplex PCR, and the TCRdb table lists in-frame clones only, not all of them. The data show roughly 150,000 clones, around 78% seen once. Input material: PBMCs. The receptors come from a middle-aged woman in good health and CMV-seronegative.

CDR3 loop: CASSIDQGRIEAFF. The CDR3, as DNA: TGTGCCAGTAGTATAGATCAGGGGCGGATTGAAGCTTTCTTT. The chain links TRBV19 to TRBJ1-1; D perhaps matches TRBD1 (6 bases). V was clipped by 0 bases and J by 7 bases, with 12 bases between them. There are 14 residues in the CDR3. CDR1 is LNHDA and CDR2 is SQIVND in the germline V gene (reference sequence).

This clone was counted a single time. The chain recombines TRBV5-1 with TRBJ2-5; 15 bases fit TRBD2. The CDR3 sequence is 16 residues long. Germline V gene lookup returns CDR1 SGHRS and CDR2 YFSETQ. Germline trimming cut 4 bases from V and 7 bases from J; bases unmatched to any gene: 8. CDR3: CASSPGLAGGEGTQYF. The CDR3 DNA is TGCGCCAGCAGCCCGGGACTAGCGGGAGGTGAGGGGACCCAGTACTTC.

V gene TRBV11-2 combines with J gene TRBJ2-3, with D uncertain. Trimming left V 5 bases short and J 2 bases short, with 14 bases between. The germline gives CDR1 SGHAT, CDR2 FQNNGV. This CDR3 spans 15 amino acids. The CDR3 region has the DNA TGTGCCAGCAGCCCCCTCCCTCTCCCCACAGATACGCAGTATTTT. It codes for CASSPLPLPTDTQYF.

A single count supports this clone. This chain links TRBV7-9 with TRBJ1-2; TRBD1 aligns across 10 bases. Germline-derived CDR1 and CDR2 are SEHNR and FQNEAQ (reference sequence). V was clipped by 4 bases and J by 8 bases; unmatched bases: 10. This CDR3 is built from 15 residues. As DNA, the CDR3 is TGTGCCAGCAGCTCCTTTGGGACAGGGGTACAGGGCTACACCTTC. This translates into CASSSFGTGVQGYTF.

The chain joins TRBV11-2 to TRBJ1-1, with D perhaps TRBD1 (6 bases). V was cut by 5 bases and J by 6 bases, with 13 bases left in between. Per the germline V gene, CDR1 is SGHAT and CDR2 is FQNNGV. There are 13 residues in the CDR3. This CDR3 reads CASSRSGVAEAFF. The CDR3 region has the DNA TGTGCCAGCAGCCGATCAGGGGTAGCTGAAGCTTTCTTT.

The chain uses TRBV6-1 and TRBJ2-3; D might be TRBD1 (7 bases). There are 18 residues in the CDR3. CDR1 is MNHNS, CDR2 SASEGT, per germline. Trimming stripped 4 bases from V and 6 bases from J, with 26 bases between. CDR3: CASSVRTGAGLASDTQYF. The DNA for the CDR3 is TGTGCCAGCAGTGTCCGAACAGGGGCCGGTCTAGCGTCTGATACGCAGTATTTT.

The rearrangement links TRBV30 to TRBJ1-3, with 8 bases lining up with TRBD1. The CDR3 runs to 12 residues. V gave up 8 bases and J gave up 4 bases; unmatched junction bases: 4. The germline V gene has CDR1 GTSNPN and CDR2 SVGIG (reference sequence). CDR3 sequence reads: CAGRDRGNTIYF. The CDR3 DNA reads TGTGCCGGACGGGACAGGGGAAACACCATATATTTT.

V is TRBV9 and J is TRBJ2-1; 7 positions match TRBD2. Per germline, CDR1 SGDLS and CDR2 YYNGEE. The J segment lost 8 bases and the V segment lost 4 bases, leaving 12 bases of the junction unmatched. The CDR3 loop spans 15 amino acids. CDR3 loop: CASSLMLSRGDEQFF. The CDR3 nucleotides read TGTGCCAGCAGCCTCATGCTTTCCCGGGGGGATGAGCAGTTCTTC.

This chain uses TRBV5-1 with TRBJ2-2; 11 bases map to TRBD2. The germline CDR1 and CDR2 sequences are SGHRS and YFSETQ. The ends lost 4 bases at V and 2 bases at J; junction bases unmatched: 10. The CDR3 has 18 residues. The CDR3 is CASSATSGSGRNTGELFF. CDR3 in DNA: TGCGCCAGCAGCGCTACTAGCGGGAGCGGGAGAAACACCGGGGAGCTGTTTTTT.

J is TRBJ2-7 and V is TRBV19, with TRBD2 identical over 8 bases. CDR1 LNHDA and CDR2 SQIVND come from the germline V gene (reference sequence). The CDR3 covers 15 residues. The V gene end was trimmed by 2 bases and the J gene end by 4 bases; junction bases not matched to a gene: 7. CDR3: CASSIRSGSAYEQYF. Here the CDR3 DNA reads TGTGCCAGTAGTATACGAAGCGGGAGTGCTTACGAGCAGTACTTC.

This clone was observed once. The chain has TRBV10-3 and TRBJ2-1, with 16 bases fitting TRBD2. Germline CDR1 ENHRY, CDR2 SYGVKD. V lost 11 bases, J lost 3 bases, and 10 bases stayed unmatched. This CDR3 contains 17 residues. CDR3 residues: CASKGLAGGPFYNEQFF. CDR3 DNA sequence: TGTGCCTCCAAGGGACTAGCGGGAGGGCCGTTCTACAATGAGCAGTTCTTC.

The chain carries TRBV5-1 and TRBJ2-5; 7 bases fit TRBD1. V trimming: 4 bases; J trimming: 1 base; junction bases outside the gene matches: 7. CDR1 is SGHRS, CDR2 YFSETQ, per germline. The CDR3 contains 15 residues. The CDR3, as DNA: TGCGCCAGCAGCGACCCCTGGGACAGCCAAGAGACCCAGTACTTC. It codes for CASSDPWDSQETQYF.

The J gene is TRBJ1-4, the V gene TRBV28; no reliable D call. CDR1 and CDR2 from the germline V gene are MDHEN and SYDVKM. Trimming removed 10 bases at V and 2 bases at J, with 14 bases between. This CDR3 has 14 residues. CDR3 nucleotides: TGTGCCACCGACGGACTAGGGACTAATGAAAAACTGTTTTTT. Translated: CATDGLGTNEKLFF.

Only one count was recorded for this clone. DNA for the CDR3: TGCAGCGTTGATTCGGGCCTAGCGGGGGATACGAATGAGCAGTTCTTC. Translated, it gives CSVDSGLAGDTNEQFF. This chain joins TRBV29-1 and TRBJ2-1, with 10 bases aligning to TRBD2. CDR1 SQVTM and CDR2 ANQGSEA come from the germline V gene. CDR3 length: 16 amino acids. V gave up 3 bases and J gave up 7 bases; unmatched junction bases: 12.

The rearrangement uses TRBV6-5 and TRBJ1-5; possibly TRBD1 for D (6 bases). Trimming removed 0 bases at V and 10 bases at J, with 13 bases between. CDR1 and CDR2 (germline): MNHEY, SVGAGI. CDR3 length: 14 residues. DNA for the CDR3: TGTGCCAGCAGTTACTCGGTAACAGGGAACCCCCAGCATTTT. This sequence encodes CASSYSVTGNPQHF.

Regarding this clone: Other DNA variants within this sample encode the same CDR3. CDR3 loop: CASSLGGQGNQPQHF. The CDR3 DNA reads as TGCGCCAGCAGCTTGGGCGGGCAGGGCAATCAGCCCCAGCATTTT. The chain couples TRBV5-1 to TRBJ1-5, with D hard to call. Looked up from germline, CDR1 is SGHRS and CDR2 is YFSETQ. Trimming stripped 0 bases from V and 2 bases from J, with 9 bases between. The CDR3 has 15 residues.

In DNA form, the CDR3 reads TGTGCCAGCAGCTTAGGCGGGGGTCTACCGACCGGGGAGCTGTTTTTT. Its protein is CASSLGGGLPTGELFF. The rearrangement links TRBV7-9 to TRBJ2-2, with 7 bases lining up with TRBD2. The CDR3 extends over 16 amino acids. The V gene's germline CDR1 is SEHNR and CDR2 FQNEAQ (reference sequence). V gave up 1 base and J gave up 5 bases; unmatched junction bases: 7.

The chain recombines TRBV7-2 with TRBJ2-1; TRBD1 might be the D (6 bases). Trimming stripped 5 bases from V and 3 bases from J, with 17 bases between. The germline V gene has CDR1 SGHTA and CDR2 FQGNSA. The CDR3 covers 16 residues. The CDR3 DNA is TGTGCCAGCAGCAGCCCTGACAGGACCCTCTACAATGAGCAGTTCTTC. This gives the protein CASSSPDRTLYNEQFF.

Here the CDR3 DNA reads TGTGCCAGCAGCGTAGGGGAGGGTTTATCTGGAAACACCATATATTTT. This encodes CASSVGEGLSGNTIYF. This rearrangement joins TRBV9 to TRBJ1-3; the D is unclear. The CDR3 runs to 16 residues. Trimming left V 0 bases short and J 1 base short, with 11 bases between. The V gene's germline CDR1 is SGDLS and CDR2 YYNGEE.

The chain links TRBV29-1 to TRBJ1-5; 7 bases are shared with TRBD1. Germline lookup yields CDR1 SQVTM and CDR2 ANQGSEA. J lost 6 bases, V lost 6 bases, and 11 bases had no gene match. The length of the CDR3 is 14 residues. The chain's CDR3 is CSVPDRSRGQPQHF. For the CDR3, the DNA is TGCAGCGTACCGGACAGGAGTAGAGGTCAGCCCCAGCATTTT. The full variable domain, with the rest looked up from reference TRBV29-1 and TRBJ1-5, is SAVISQKPSRDICQRGTSLTIQCQVDSQVTMMFWYRQQPGQSLTLIATANQGSEATYESGFVIDKFPISRPNLTFSTLTVSNMSPEDSSIYLCSVPDRSRGQPQHFGDGTRLSIL.